This T cell receptor (beta chain) was captured in a study of blood T cell repertoires in COVID-19 (dated by TCRdb to 2018 to 2020). Regarding the complete study: The collaborator samples originated in the United States, Italy and Spain and spanned the acute and convalescent phases of COVID-19. The material from the prospective study consisted of cDNA or gDNA derived from T cells, B-cell-depleted T cells, or PBMCs. Subjects who had been exposed to COVID-19, were actively infected with it, or had recovered from it provided the deeply sampled blood TCRbeta repertoires that made up the dataset. The repertoires were released in a freely available public database meant as a resource for research on the immune response to SARS-CoV-2. Samples came from the ongoing ImmuneRACE study (first 160 participants) plus 1,254 subjects from 6 global collaborators. A de-identified subject ID, COVID-19 status, age in years and sex were almost always included in the sample metadata. Where available, HLA class I and class II types were obtained from metadata supplied by the sample provider rather than from assay-based typing.

Collaborating institutions collected whole blood in K2EDTA tubes following their own protocols. For TCRbeta analysis, collaborators shipped samples in one of three forms: frozen whole blood, isolated PBMCs, or DNA extracted from either of those sample types. Summary of the overall study and its limitations: The amount of clinical and demographic metadata varied by source and participant and was provided uncurated.

For this clone: Its antigen is still unknown. Base qualities are not provided; no much larger clone lies one nucleotide away.

Unmatched junction bases come to 8, with V trimmed by 5 bases and J by 2 bases. The CDR3, cysteine through phenylalanine, is 16 amino acids long. Of all the DNA, just the CDR3 is kept, 48 bases in frame from base 1. The germline V gene provides CDR1 SNHLY and CDR2 FYNNEI. The immunoSEQ Assay, a bias-controlled multiplex PCR, was used to amplify TCRbeta CDR3 regions from genomic DNA. The paper's processing steps were these. Within the assay, amplification of reference gene primers was used to estimate how many nucleated cells each sample contained. To quantify the absolute abundance of each unique TCRbeta CDR3 rearrangement, sequence reads were collapsed and filtered. For each sample, productive Simpson clonality was calculated as the square root of Simpson's diversity index across productive rearrangements. TCRdb mirrors the immuneACCESS table, restricted to in-frame sequences. Some clones are absent from its copies; in checked studies, under half trace to an unresolved V gene, and the reason for the others is unknown. V and J calls and clone size are copied from that table; D and trimming were computed from the DNA. For this sample the table gives roughly 100,000 clones, of which 84% were detected only once. In total, the top ten clones hold less than 5% of the sample.

The chain employs TRBV2 and TRBJ1-4, with 7 central nucleotides matching TRBD1. This receptor was taken from a human donor in a cohort sampled during active COVID-19. Material for sequencing was peripheral blood. The CDR3 protein sequence reads: CASSRQGARTNEKLFF. The sequenced DNA: TGTGCCAGCAGTCGACAGGGCGCTAGGACTAATGAAAAACTGTTTTTT.